One and the same sample provided the 19 T cell receptor beta chains below, sequenced in a study of cytomegalovirus exposure and HLA in healthy donors. PCR involved 60 Vbeta and 13 Jbeta primers. Only in-frame clones appear in the TCRdb table, and some are missing; sequencing was by immunoSEQ multiplex PCR. In the table there are 120,000 or so clones, over 60% of which are singletons. The sample consisted of PBMCs. Receptors were obtained from a human donor in good health.

This chain connects TRBV6-5 to TRBJ2-2; no clear D gene. V dropped 6 bases and J dropped 6 bases, with 11 bases sitting between them. Per the germline V gene, CDR1 is MNHEY and CDR2 is SVGAGI. This CDR3 has 13 residues. CDR3 sequence reads: CASSFSEAGELFF. Written as DNA, the CDR3 is TGTGCCAGCAGCTTCTCAGAAGCCGGGGAGCTGTTTTTT.

This chain links TRBV6-5 with TRBJ1-1; 7 bases align to TRBD1. Germline V gene lookup returns CDR1 MNHEY and CDR2 SVGAGI. This CDR3 comprises 14 residues. Trimming at V came to 2 bases and at J to 10 bases, leaving 10 bases not matched to a gene. CDR3 loop: CASSYATGAPSAFF. The CDR3 DNA reads TGTGCCAGCAGTTACGCTACAGGGGCCCCCTCAGCTTTCTTT.

CDR3: CASNHQGSQETQYF. For the CDR3, the DNA is TGTGCCAGCAACCACCAGGGGTCCCAAGAGACCCAGTACTTC. The V call is TRBV7-9, the J call TRBJ2-5; the D gene is possibly TRBD1 (6 bases). The CDR3 has 14 residues. Germline V gene sequence: CDR1 SEHNR, CDR2 FQNEAQ (reference sequence). Between the trimmed V and J ends, which lost 7 bases and 1 base, there was a span of 13 bases.

The chain is built from TRBV7-6 and TRBJ2-1; 7 bases map to TRBD2. Looked up from germline, CDR1 is SGHVS and CDR2 is FNYEAQ. There are 18 residues in the CDR3. J lost 7 bases, V lost 1 base, and 16 bases had no gene match. CDR3 bases: TGTGCCAGCAGCTTAGACGTATTTGGGGGGGGGAAAGGGAATGAGCAGTTCTTC. Translated, it gives CASSLDVFGGGKGNEQFF. The whole variable domain, filled in from reference TRBV7-6 and TRBJ2-1, reads GAGVSQSPRYKVTKRGQDVALRCDPISGHVSLYWYRQALGQGPEFLTYFNYEAQQDKSGLPNDRFSAERPEGSISTLTIQRTEQRDSAMYRCASSLDVFGGGKGNEQFFGPGTRLTVL.

The chain uses TRBV6-1 and TRBJ2-1, with 10 bases lining up with TRBD1. Germline assignment: CDR1 MNHNS and CDR2 SASEGT. J was trimmed by 6 bases and V by 2 bases; bases with no gene match: 7. The CDR3 spans 16 residues. CDR3 loop: CASSESGTGVTNEQFF. The CDR3 DNA is TGTGCCAGCAGTGAATCCGGGACAGGGGTTACCAATGAGCAGTTCTTC.

The chain joins TRBV20-1 to TRBJ2-7; D remains unclear. The CDR3 has 11 amino acids. With 2 bases removed from V and 2 bases from J, the gap between germline ends came to 4 bases. The germline V gene has CDR1 DFQATT and CDR2 SNEGSKA (reference sequence). The chain's CDR3 is CSARRAYEQYF. The CDR3 DNA sequence: TGCAGTGCTAGACGGGCCTACGAGCAGTACTTC.

The genes are TRBV5-6 and TRBJ2-1, with 7 nucleotides matching TRBD2. CDR1 and CDR2 (germline): SGHDT, YYEEEE. The junction had 2 bases not matched to a gene; V was cut back by 2 bases and J by 3 bases. The CDR3 has 14 amino acids. CDR3 region: CASSFGGFYNEQFF. The CDR3 DNA reads TGTGCCAGCAGCTTCGGGGGGTTCTACAATGAGCAGTTCTTC.

The chain uses TRBV5-1 and TRBJ2-5, with TRBD1 identical over 11 bases. Germline CDR1 and CDR2: SGHRS and YFSETQ. The ends lost 0 bases at V and 7 bases at J; junction bases unmatched: 8. This CDR3 is built from 16 residues. In DNA form, the CDR3 reads TGCGCCAGCAGCTTGGAGGGACAGGGGGTCTTGGGGACCCAGTACTTC. It codes for CASSLEGQGVLGTQYF.

The chain links TRBV9 to TRBJ2-3; 9 bases fit TRBD1. The CDR3 has 15 amino acids. V was pared by 0 bases and J by 6 bases, with 5 bases of the junction left unmatched. CDR1 is SGDLS and CDR2 is YYNGEE in the germline V gene. CDR3 region: CASSVGGQGSDTQYF. The DNA of the CDR3 is TGTGCCAGCAGCGTAGGGGGACAGGGTTCGGATACGCAGTATTTT. The full variable domain, with the rest looked up from reference TRBV9 and TRBJ2-3, is DSGVTQTPKHLITATGQRVTLRCSPRSGDLSVYWYQQSLDQGLQFLIQYYNGEERAKGNILERFSAQQFPDLHSELNLSSLELGDSALYFCASSVGGQGSDTQYFGPGTRLTVL.

The chain links TRBV27 to TRBJ1-2; D remains ambiguous. Germline loops: CDR1 MNHEY, CDR2 SMNVEV (reference sequence). V was trimmed by 0 bases and J by 0 bases, leaving 14 bases between them. CDR3 size: 17 residues. CDR3 protein: CASSLSAAAQANYGYTF. The CDR3 region has the DNA TGTGCCAGCAGTTTATCAGCGGCGGCCCAAGCTAACTATGGCTACACCTTC.

The table lists this clone with a few counts. The genes are TRBV6-6 and TRBJ1-5; 10 nucleotides align to TRBD1. The CDR3 has 16 residues. V dropped 6 bases and J dropped 4; count of bases not matched to a gene: 9. Germline V CDR1 and CDR2: MNHNY, SVGAGI (reference sequence). In DNA, the CDR3 is TGTGCCAGCAGCACCGGGACAGGGGTCTCAAATCAGCCCCAGCATTTT. Protein: CASSTGTGVSNQPQHF.

The chain uses TRBV5-1 and TRBJ2-7; 7 positions match TRBD1. CDR3 size: 15 residues. V dropped 0 bases and J dropped 5; count of bases not matched to a gene: 8. Per germline, CDR1 SGHRS and CDR2 YFSETQ. The CDR3 spells CASSLGQGSVDEQYF. For the CDR3, the DNA is TGCGCCAGCAGCTTGGGACAGGGTTCGGTCGACGAGCAGTACTTC. Looking up the rest from reference TRBV5-1 and TRBJ2-7 gives the full variable domain: KAGVTQTPRYLIKTRGQQVTLSCSPISGHRSVSWYQQTPGQGLQFLFEYFSETQRNKGNFPGRFSGRQFSNSRSEMNVSTLELGDSALYLCASSLGQGSVDEQYFGPGTRLTVT.

This rearrangement joins TRBV28 to TRBJ2-7; D remains ambiguous. The CDR3 has 11 residues. Germline CDR1 reads MDHEN; CDR2 reads SYDVKM. Trimming shortened V by 6 bases and J by 3 bases, and 6 bases separated the two germline ends. The CDR3 sequence is CASSRSYEQYF. In nucleotides, the CDR3 is TGTGCCAGCAGCAGAAGCTACGAGCAGTACTTC. Full variable domain (outside the CDR3, taken from reference TRBV28 and TRBJ2-7): DVKVTQSSRYLVKRTGEKVFLECVQDMDHENMFWYRQDPGLGLRLIYFSYDVKMKEKGDIPEGYSVSREKKERFSLILESASTNQTSMYLCASSRSYEQYFGPGTRLTVT.

The chain couples TRBV2 to TRBJ1-1; no definite D call. Trimming pared 6 bases from V and 0 bases from J, leaving 11 bases between. Germline loops: CDR1 SNHLY, CDR2 FYNNEI. The CDR3 loop spans 14 amino acids. The CDR3 loop reads CASSQRILNTEAFF. CDR3 coding DNA: TGTGCCAGCAGCCAGAGGATACTGAACACTGAAGCTTTCTTT.

This rearrangement joins TRBV6-1 to TRBJ2-4; D possibly corresponds to TRBD2 (5 bases). Per germline, CDR1 MNHNS and CDR2 SASEGT. Trimming pared 0 bases from V and 6 bases from J, leaving 12 bases between. The CDR3 has 15 amino acids. This CDR3 reads CASSEATSGGNIQYF. Written as DNA, the CDR3 is TGTGCCAGCAGTGAAGCGACATCAGGAGGAAACATTCAGTACTTC.

The CDR3 loop is CASSSGTGGSHCGYTF. CDR3 in DNA: TGTGCCAGCAGCTCCGGGACAGGGGGTTCCCATTGCGGCTACACCTTC. The chain has TRBV21-1 and TRBJ1-2; TRBD1, as called in the table, went unchecked against the DNA. TRBV21-1 represents a pseudogene. The CDR3 loop spans 16 amino acids.

This clone was recorded only once. The rearrangement uses TRBV4-1 and TRBJ2-5; 9 bases are shared with TRBD1. The CDR3 has 15 residues. Looked up from germline, CDR1 is MGHRA and CDR2 is YSYEKL. The V and J ends lost 0 bases and 4 bases, in that order; junction bases with no gene match: 3. CDR3: CASSQDLTGGETQYF. The CDR3 region has the DNA TGCGCCAGCAGCCAAGATCTGACAGGGGGAGAGACCCAGTACTTC.

This chain uses TRBV9 with TRBJ2-1; TRBD2 agrees at 8 bases. After removal of 0 bases from V and 3 bases from J, the junction contained 11 bases not matched to a gene. CDR3 size: 18 residues. In germline, CDR1 is SGDLS, CDR2 YYNGEE. CDR3 DNA sequence: TGTGCCAGCAGCGTAGGTCTCGAGCGGGGGTCGGTCTACAATGAGCAGTTCTTC. It yields the protein CASSVGLERGSVYNEQFF.

Here the CDR3 reads CASSVVGGGATGELFF. The CDR3 DNA follows: TGTGCCAGCAGTGTCGTTGGCGGGGGGGCGACCGGGGAGCTGTTTTTT. The chain uses TRBV2 and TRBJ2-2; the match to TRBD2 covers 9 bases. The V segment lost 4 bases and the J segment 5 bases; nucleotides outside the gene matches: 8. The CDR3 runs 16 residues. Germline V gene lookup returns CDR1 SNHLY and CDR2 FYNNEI. The whole variable domain, filled in from reference TRBV2 and TRBJ2-2, reads EPEVTQTPSHQVTQMGQEVILRCVPISNHLYFYWYRQILGQKVEFLVSFYNNEISEKSEIFDDQFSVERPDGSNFTLKIRSTKLEDSAMYFCASSVVGGGATGELFFGEGSRLTVL.